This T cell receptor (beta chain) was sequenced for a study of beta chain features in type 1 diabetes. Study overall: In age, gender and cell yields, patients were similar to healthy donors. Investigators examined 107,917,701 sorted cells across all samples.

This CDR3 region has 15 residues. Germline CDR1 reads LNHDA; CDR2 reads SQIVND (reference sequence). With 5 bases clipped from V and 6 bases from J, the junction kept 7 bases outside the gene matches. Every single donor gave one heparinised blood draw, and these averaged around 110 mL. The whole isolated RNA underwent reverse transcription, so sequencing captured expressed TCRB transcripts. Using immunoSEQ multiplex PCR, the repertoire was profiled, and TCRdb retains in-frame clones only, with some absent. The sample consists of hundreds of thousands of clones, roughly 12% of them appearing once. The rearrangement uses TRBV19 and TRBJ2-3; 11 bases align to TRBD1. Sequenced input: naive CD4+ T cells from blood. This TCR came from a man younger than 30 in good health. CDR3 sequence reads: CASSRTGGEPDTQYF. Written as DNA, the CDR3 is TGTGCCAGTAGTCGGACAGGGGGCGAGCCGGATACGCAGTATTTT.